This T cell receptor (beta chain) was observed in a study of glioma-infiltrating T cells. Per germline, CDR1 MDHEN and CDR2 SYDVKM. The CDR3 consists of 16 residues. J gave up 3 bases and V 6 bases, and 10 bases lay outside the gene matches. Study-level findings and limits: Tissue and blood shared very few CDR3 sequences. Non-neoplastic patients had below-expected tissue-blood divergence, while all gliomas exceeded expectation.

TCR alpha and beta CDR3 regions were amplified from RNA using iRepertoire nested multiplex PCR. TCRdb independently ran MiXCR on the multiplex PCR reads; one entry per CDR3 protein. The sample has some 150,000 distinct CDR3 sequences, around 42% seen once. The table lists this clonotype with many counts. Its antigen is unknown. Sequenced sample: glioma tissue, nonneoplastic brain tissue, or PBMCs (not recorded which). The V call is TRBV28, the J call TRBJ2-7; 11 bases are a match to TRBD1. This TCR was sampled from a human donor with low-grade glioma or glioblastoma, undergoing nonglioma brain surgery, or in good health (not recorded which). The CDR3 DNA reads TGTGCCAGCAGCTTACTCCCGGGACAGGGGGTCTACGAGCAGTACTTC. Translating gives CASSLLPGQGVYEQYF. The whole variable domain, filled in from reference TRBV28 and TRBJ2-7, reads DVKVTQSSRYLVKRTGEKVFLECVQDMDHENMFWYRQDPGLGLRLIYFSYDVKMKEKGDIPEGYSVSREKKERFSLILESASTNQTSMYLCASSLLPGQGVYEQYFGPGTRLTVT.